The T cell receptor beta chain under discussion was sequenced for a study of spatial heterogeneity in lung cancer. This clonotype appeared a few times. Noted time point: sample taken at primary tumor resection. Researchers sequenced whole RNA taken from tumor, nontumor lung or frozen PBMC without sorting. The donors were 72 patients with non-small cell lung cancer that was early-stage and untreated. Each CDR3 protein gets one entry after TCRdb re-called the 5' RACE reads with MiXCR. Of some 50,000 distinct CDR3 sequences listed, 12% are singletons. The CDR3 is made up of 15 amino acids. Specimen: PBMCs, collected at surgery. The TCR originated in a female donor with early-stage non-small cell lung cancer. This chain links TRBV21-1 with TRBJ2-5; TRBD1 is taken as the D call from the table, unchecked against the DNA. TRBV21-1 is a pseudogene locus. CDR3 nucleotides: TGTGCCAGCAGCAAAGTTGGGGCGCCCGCGGAGACCCAGTACTTC. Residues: CASSKVGAPAETQYF.